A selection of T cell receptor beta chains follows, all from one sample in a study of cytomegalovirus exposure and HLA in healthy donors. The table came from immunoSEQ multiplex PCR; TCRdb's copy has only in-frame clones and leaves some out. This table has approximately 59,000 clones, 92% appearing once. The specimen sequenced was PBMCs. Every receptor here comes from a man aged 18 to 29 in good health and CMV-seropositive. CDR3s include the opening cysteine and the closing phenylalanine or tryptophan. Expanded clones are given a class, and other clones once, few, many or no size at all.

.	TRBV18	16	CASSPTRWFEGNTIYF
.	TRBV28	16	CASKDRVLISSYEQYF
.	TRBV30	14	CAWSGDWGNQPQHF
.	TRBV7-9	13	CASSSDRLDIQYF
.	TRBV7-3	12	CASSYTSNEQYF
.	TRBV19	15	CASSHEGADTGELFF
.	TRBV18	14	CASSHRETLAEQYF
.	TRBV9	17	CASSVNPRRAGYNEQFF
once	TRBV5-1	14	CASSSTGLRETQYF
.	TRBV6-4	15	CASSEAGSSKNIQYF
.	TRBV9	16	CASSVAPSGSTDTQYF
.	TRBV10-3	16	CAIGPGRGRGDEKLFF
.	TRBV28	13	CASSKAGYQPQHF
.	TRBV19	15	CASVDRARVNTEAFF
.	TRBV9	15	CASSVDGQSTDTQYF
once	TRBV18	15	CASSPQTGSGETQYF
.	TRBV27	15	CASSLDNGRGNEQFF
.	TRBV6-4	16	CASSDQTGGVTGELFF
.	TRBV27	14	CASIGWAGRFEQYF
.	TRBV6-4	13	CASRPGQGYGYTF
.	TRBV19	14	CASSRPGGGNTIYF
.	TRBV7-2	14	CASSQGTSGNTIYF
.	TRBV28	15	CASSFLRAGAETQYF
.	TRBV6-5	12	CASSPSSYEQYF
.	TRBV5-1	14	CASSQPGQGREQYF